This note documents a single TCR beta chain sequence. Its matching antigen is unknown. Other DNA sequences from this sample encode an identical CDR3 as well. Original methodology: There were no quality scores in the junction-only immunoSEQ sequences, so filtering differed. Libraries were prepared by immunoSEQ multiplex PCR; TCRdb keeps only in-frame clonotypes and omits some of them. That table supplies the V and J calls and clone size; D and trimming were determined from the DNA. The table includes more than 2 million clones, just under 95% detected once. CD45RO negativity and positive selection for CCR7 defined naive CD8 cells, a population that excluded terminally differentiated effector memory CD45RA+ cells. There were no recent acute infections or vaccinations among the donors, who were healthy HIV-negative adults. These data belong to a study of shared clonotypes between healthy human individuals.

General observations from the study: What naive subsets generally showed was a larger estimated richness than memory subsets showed.

The V end lost 5 bases, the J end lost 5 bases, and 9 bases lay between the germline ends. CDR1 and CDR2 from the germline V gene are SGHTA and FQGNSA. The CDR3 runs 12 residues. Sequenced input: naive CD8+ T cells from PBMCs. This receptor was identified in a man between 18 and 29 years old in good health. Some clones in this sample may be carry-over from other donors' samples. The chain couples TRBV7-2 to TRBJ1-2; D possibly corresponds to TRBD1 (5 bases). Here the CDR3 DNA reads TGTGCCAGCAGCCCCGGGGGGTATGGCTACACCTTC. It translates to CASSPGGYGYTF.